The T cell receptor (beta chain) described here comes from a study of OX40 agonist ivuxolimab in advanced cancers. TCRdb keeps only in-frame clones here, not all; method: immunoSEQ multiplex PCR. The table lists more than 60,000 clones, 87% of them singletons. V trimming: 5 bases; J trimming: 2 bases; junction bases outside the gene matches: 11. The CDR3 runs 16 residues. The germline V gene has CDR1 MNHEY and CDR2 SMNVEV (reference sequence). Sequenced material: CD4+ or CD8+ T cells sorted from blood, taken in a trial of the OX40 agonist ivuxolimab. The sequence was obtained from an adult with an advanced solid tumor such as melanoma, head and neck, liver or kidney cancer. This chain joins TRBV27 and TRBJ2-5, with 7 bases lining up with TRBD1. CDR3 amino acids: CASSHSGQEPQETQYF. The DNA of the CDR3 is TGTGCCAGCAGTCATTCCGGACAGGAGCCACAAGAGACCCAGTACTTC.